This T cell receptor (beta chain) was identified in a study of brain T cells in children with intractable seizures. Study-wide points: Clones missing pre-surgery may reflect undersampling of that blood sample.

The CDR3 has 15 amino acids. Germline V CDR1 and CDR2: MDHEN, SYDVKM. V trimming: 6 bases; J trimming: 0 bases; junction bases outside the gene matches: 8. About this clone: Its antigen is unidentified.

Described time point: blood from clinic visit 5 months post-surgery; TSC patient then seizure free. Surgery cases with the highest brain T cell transcript signatures were chosen for sequencing. At least one anti-epileptic drug was given before surgery. Profiled with immunoSEQ multiplex PCR; TCRdb holds only in-frame clones, not every one. The sample has 340,000 or so clones; over 90% are singletons. The material sequenced was peripheral blood, taken roughly 5 months after surgery. The TCR comes from a boy younger than two with tuberous sclerosis and intractable seizures. The chain employs TRBV28 and TRBJ2-7, with 7 bases that match TRBD1. The CDR3 bases are TGTGCCAGCAGGGGGCACAGGGGCCCCTCCTACGAGCAGTACTTC. Protein: CASRGHRGPSYEQYF.